This T cell receptor beta chain appears in the sequencing data of a study of blood T cell repertoires in COVID-19. This clone appeared once. Participants were aged about 18 to 90 years, lived in 20 to 25 US areas, and enrolled virtually. Original processing methods: Counts of nucleated cells, estimated from reference gene primer amplification, were obtained. Some clones are missing from TCRdb's copy, which holds only in-frame ones; the method was immunoSEQ multiplex PCR. The DNA was the basis for D and trimming; V, J and clone size are from that table. Of approximately 300,000 clones listed, roughly 86% were seen once; the top ten hold around 2.4%. Per the germline V gene, CDR1 is ENHRY and CDR2 is SYGVKD. The CDR3 contains 14 residues. V shed 4 bases and J shed 6 bases, with 13 bases lying between them.

The V and J genes are TRBV10-3 and TRBJ2-1, with D possibly being TRBD2 (5 bases). Source material: PBMCs or T cells enriched from blood (not recorded which). This TCR came from a woman younger than 35 who had recovered from COVID-19. DNA of the CDR3: TGTGCCATCAGTGCCGGGATCTTGTCCAATGAGCAGTTCTTC. Amino acid sequence: CAISAGILSNEQFF.